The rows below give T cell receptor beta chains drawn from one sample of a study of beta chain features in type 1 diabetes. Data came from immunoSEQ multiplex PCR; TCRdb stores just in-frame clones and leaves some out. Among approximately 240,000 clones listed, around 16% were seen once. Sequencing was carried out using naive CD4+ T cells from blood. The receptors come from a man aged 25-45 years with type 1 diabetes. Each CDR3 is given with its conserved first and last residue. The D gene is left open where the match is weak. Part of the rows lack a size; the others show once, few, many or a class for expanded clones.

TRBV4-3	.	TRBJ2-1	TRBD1	TGCGCCAGCAGCCAAGGGGACAGTTACAATGAGCAGTTCTTC	CASSQGDSYNEQFF
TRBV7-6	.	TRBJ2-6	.	TGTGCCAGCAGCTTAGGAGGGGCAGGGGCCAACGTCCTGACTTTC	CASSLGGAGANVLTF
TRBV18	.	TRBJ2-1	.	TGTGCCAGCTCACCACCGAGTAGCGGCGCGGCTGAGCAGTTCTTC	CASSPPSSGAAEQFF
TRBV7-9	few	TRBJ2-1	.	TGTGCCAGCAACGAGCAGTTCTTC	CASNEQFF
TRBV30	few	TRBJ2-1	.	TGTGCCTGGAGTCCGGGAATGAGTGCTGCCAATGAGCAGTTCTTC	CAWSPGMSAANEQFF
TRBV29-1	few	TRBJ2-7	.	TGCAGCGTTGGGAAGACTAGTTTCCGCGAGCAGTACTTC	CSVGKTSFREQYF
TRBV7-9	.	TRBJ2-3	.	TGTGCCAGCAGGTACACAGATACGCAGTATTTT	CASRYTDTQYF
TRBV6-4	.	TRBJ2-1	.	TGTGCCAGCAGTGACTGGGCTAGCGAGGACAATGAGCAGTTCTTC	CASSDWASEDNEQFF
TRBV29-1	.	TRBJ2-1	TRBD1	TGCAGCGTGGGCGACAGGGCTACCTACAATGAGCAGTTCTTC	CSVGDRATYNEQFF
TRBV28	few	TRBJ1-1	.	TGTGCCAGCAGCCGATCGCGACAGGAGAACACTGAAGCTTTCTTT	CASSRSRQENTEAFF
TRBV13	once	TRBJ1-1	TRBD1	TGTGCCAGCGCCCGGGACAGGGGGAACACTGAAGCTTTCTTT	CASARDRGNTEAFF
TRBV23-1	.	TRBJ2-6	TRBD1	TGCGCCAGCAGTCAATGGACAGGGACGCGCATTGGGGCCAACGTCCTGACTTTC	CASSQWTGTRIGANVLTF
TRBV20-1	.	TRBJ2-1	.	TGCAGTGCTACAAACTACAATGAGCAGTTCTTC	CSATNYNEQFF
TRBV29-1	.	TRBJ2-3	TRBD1	TGCAGCGTCGTTGGACAGGCAAGGACGGCAGATACGCAGTATTTT	CSVVGQARTADTQYF
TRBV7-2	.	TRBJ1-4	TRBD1	TGTGCCAGCAGCTCACTCCTACAGGGACAGGGTGAAAAACTGTTTTTT	CASSSLLQGQGEKLFF
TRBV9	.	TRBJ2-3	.	TGTGCCAGCAGCGTCTCAATAGATACGCAGTATTTT	CASSVSIDTQYF
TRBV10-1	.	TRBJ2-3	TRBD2	TGCGCCAGCAGTGAGTCGTCGTTAAGCGGGAGAACAGATACGCAGTATTTT	CASSESSLSGRTDTQYF
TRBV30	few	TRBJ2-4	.	TGTGCCTGGAGTGCTGGTTTAGTGACGCCCATTCAGTACTTC	CAWSAGLVTPIQYF